The T cell receptor beta chain under discussion was sequenced for a study of blood T cell repertoires in COVID-19. Data came from immunoSEQ multiplex PCR; TCRdb stores just in-frame clones and leaves some out. The repertoire holds fewer than 500,000 clones, 70% to 90% seen once, with around 1.8% in the top ten. This sequence was found in a young woman with acute COVID-19. The material sequenced was PBMCs or T cells enriched from blood (not recorded which).

CDR3 residues: CASSSKSGGDTIYF. The CDR3 nucleotides read TGCGCCAGCAGTTCCAAGAGCGGGGGGGACACCATATATTTT. The rearrangement joins TRBV5-1 to TRBJ1-3, with D perhaps matching TRBD1 (5 bases). In germline, CDR1 is SGHRS, CDR2 YFSETQ. The CDR3 is 14 amino acids. V lost 5 bases, J lost 8 bases, and 17 bases lay in between.